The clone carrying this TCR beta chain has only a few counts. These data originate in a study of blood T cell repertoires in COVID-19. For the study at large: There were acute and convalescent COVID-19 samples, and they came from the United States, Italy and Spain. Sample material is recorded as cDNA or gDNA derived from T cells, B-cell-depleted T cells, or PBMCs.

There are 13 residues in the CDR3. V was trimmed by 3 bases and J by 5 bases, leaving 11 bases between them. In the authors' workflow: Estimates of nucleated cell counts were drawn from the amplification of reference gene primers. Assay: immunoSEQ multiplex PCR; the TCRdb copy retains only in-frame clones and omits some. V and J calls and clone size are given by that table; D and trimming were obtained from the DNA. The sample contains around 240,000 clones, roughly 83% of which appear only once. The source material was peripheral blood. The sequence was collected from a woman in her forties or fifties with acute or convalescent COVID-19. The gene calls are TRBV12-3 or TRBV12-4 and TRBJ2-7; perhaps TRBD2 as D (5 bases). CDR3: CASSLDSRHEQYF. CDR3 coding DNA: TGTGCCAGCAGTTTGGACTCGAGGCACGAGCAGTACTTC.